Given below is one T cell receptor (beta chain) in context. The target antigen is unknown. This CDR3 region has 12 residues. J gave up 6 bases and V 4 bases, and 2 bases lay outside the gene matches. In germline, CDR1 is SGHTA, CDR2 FQGNSA. Treatment meaning: oral pan-JAK inhibitor, 5-10 mg twice daily. The data are from a study of CD8+ T cells in alopecia areata. Study-level background: Tofacitinib was taken orally by treated patients, and the dose was 5 to 10 mg twice daily.

General study findings and limits: During tofacitinib treatment, many expanded lesional clones remained in scalp and blood.

RNA extraction and reverse transcription yielded cDNA as sequencing template. TCRdb's copy holds only in-frame clones and misses some; the assay was immunoSEQ multiplex PCR. Counted here are more than 200,000 clones, over 40% occurring once; the ten biggest clones make up roughly 2.8%. The chain recombines TRBV7-2 with TRBJ2-7; 8 bases line up with TRBD1. The sample consisted of CD4+ T cells sorted from blood, taken between weeks 36 and 40, from a patient treated with tofacitinib. The sequence came from a human donor with alopecia areata. Here the CDR3 reads CASSYTGGEQYF. The CDR3 DNA is TGTGCCAGCAGCTATACAGGGGGCGAGCAGTACTTC.